This T cell receptor beta chain was obtained from a study of T cells in Graves' hyperthyroidism and ophthalmopathy. The overall study: Peripheral blood draws took place at initial diagnosis, ahead of any treatment.

This clonotype was observed a single time. The antigen is not known. This CDR3 is 15 amino acids long. V trimming: 4 bases; J trimming: 3 bases; junction bases outside the gene matches: 4. CDR1 is SGHRS and CDR2 is YFSETQ in the germline V gene. Authors of the study amplified TCR beta CDR3 regions from RNA transcripts. In the first-round RT-PCR of the TCR CDR3, the HTBI primer set was used. Each CDR3 protein gets one entry after TCRdb re-called the multiplex PCR reads with MiXCR. The sample includes approximately 250,000 distinct CDR3 sequences, almost 25% seen only once; the top ten take approximately 32%. Overall study findings and caveats: In validation, the model predicted ophthalmopathy. These predictions came a median approximately 6.5 months before onset.

Each ophthalmopathy patient scored at least 3 on the Clinical Activity Score and at least 4 on NOSPECS grade, with duration under 3 months. Any patient presenting with uncontrolled infection, other autoimmune disease, pregnancy or lactation was left out. Specimen: blood. The sequence was obtained from a woman aged 40-49 years with Graves' ophthalmopathy. This rearrangement joins TRBV5-1 to TRBJ2-7, with 13 bases aligning to TRBD2. CDR3 residues: CASSGRTSGSYEQYF. The DNA of the CDR3 is TGCGCCAGCAGCGGACGGACTAGCGGGAGCTACGAGCAGTACTTC.